What follows are 5 T cell receptor beta chains derived from one specimen sequenced in a study of T cells in Graves' hyperthyroidism and ophthalmopathy. RNA transcripts yielded amplified TCR beta CDR3 regions. First-round RT-PCR with HTBI primers amplified the TCR CDR3 region. TCRdb ran MiXCR on the multiplex PCR reads and lists one entry per CDR3 protein. The sample shows roughly 570,000 distinct CDR3 sequences, just over 45% of them seen only once. Sequencing input: peripheral blood or thyroid tissue (not recorded which). These receptors came from a woman aged 18-30 years with Graves' hyperthyroidism.

This clonotype has ten or more counts. The chain recombines TRBV2 with TRBJ1-2; weak D call: TRBD1 (6 bases). This CDR3 spans 14 amino acids. V was trimmed by 5 bases and J by 2 bases, leaving 12 bases between them. The germline V gene has CDR1 SNHLY and CDR2 FYNNEI. This CDR3 reads CASSRDKNNYGYTF. The CDR3 region has the DNA TGTGCCAGCAGTCGGGACAAGAACAACTATGGCTACACCTTC.

At least ten counts were recorded for this clonotype. The chain joins TRBV24-1 to TRBJ1-2; D might be TRBD1 (6 bases). The germline CDR1 and CDR2 sequences are KGHDR and SFDVKD. This CDR3 is built from 14 residues. V was clipped by 6 bases and J by 3 bases, with 13 bases between them. CDR3 sequence (DNA): TGTGCCACCAGTCCGGCAGGGGTCGACTATGGCTACACCTTC. This encodes CATSPAGVDYGYTF.

At least ten counts were recorded for this clonotype. The genes are TRBV4-1 and TRBJ1-2; the D gene is possibly TRBD1 (5 bases). The germline V gene has CDR1 MGHRA and CDR2 YSYEKL. The CDR3 totals 15 residues. Trimming stripped 3 bases from V and 2 bases from J, with 13 bases between. The CDR3 nucleotides are TGCGCCAGCAGCCATCCCCCATCAGGGAACTATGGCTACACCTTC. This encodes CASSHPPSGNYGYTF.

The chain carries TRBV6-1 and TRBJ1-2; D ambiguous. CDR1 and CDR2 (germline): MNHNS, SASEGT. The germline V and J ends were trimmed by 2 bases and 6 bases, with 10 bases remaining between them. CDR3 length equals 13 residues. CDR3 sequence reads: CASSERTSDGYTF. The CDR3 bases are TGTGCCAGCAGTGAACGGACTTCGGATGGCTACACCTTC.

V usage is TRBV6-5 and J usage is TRBJ2-2, with 7 nucleotides matching TRBD1. J was trimmed by 6 bases and V by 6 bases; bases with no gene match: 19. Germline V gene lookup returns CDR1 MNHEY and CDR2 SVGAGI. The CDR3 is 18 residues long. The CDR3 loop is CASSPFSSSGTESGELFF. CDR3 DNA: TGTGCCAGCAGCCCCTTTAGCTCATCCGGGACAGAGTCCGGGGAGCTGTTTTTT.